Listed here are 8 T cell receptor beta chains from one sample, sequenced in a study of naive and memory T cell subsets (dated by TCRdb to about 2017). The library was built by means of UMI-ligation and nested PCR. The sequencer was an Illumina MiSeq. The beta constant-region primer was an equimolar mix of two oligonucleotides covering both TRBC1 and TRBC2. The ligated cDNA went through four rounds of PCR with nested alpha and beta constant-region primers together with the SP2 primer. Using fastp trimming at Q25 and MiXCR clonotype assembly, TCRdb reanalyzed the public sequencing data and kept in-frame beta chains. Each entry merges the rows of one CDR3 protein and shows their most common DNA and genes. For this sample there are over 110,000 distinct CDR3 sequences; under 25% appear just once. Jointly, the top ten make up more than 0.6% of the sample. Summary of the overall study and its limitations: A few larger clonotypes were present in naive repertoires, particularly the CD8 repertoires, and these clonotypes were possibly memory cells re-expressing CD45RA.

No antigen is known for these receptors. Sequencing input: naive CD8+ T cells from blood. The intended sense of this specimen's cell subset or site label: naive T cells, CD45RA high CD27+. Receptor source: a human donor in good health.

The chain uses TRBV6-6 and TRBJ1-5; no clear D gene. Germline CDR1 MNHNY, CDR2 SVGAGI (reference sequence). The CDR3 loop spans 13 amino acids. V lost 0 bases and J lost 12, with 12 bases in between. The CDR3 region is CASSYSIEAYQHF. The CDR3 DNA sequence: TGTGCCAGCAGTTACTCAATCGAGGCGTACCAGCATTTT.

This clonotype was observed a handful of times. Here the CDR3 reads CASSLAWLGSYNEQFF. The DNA for the CDR3 is TGTGCCAGCAGCTTAGCTTGGCTCGGAAGTTACAATGAGCAGTTCTTC. This sequence joins TRBV7-2 and TRBJ2-1; D is undetermined. V was trimmed by 0 bases and J by 4 bases, leaving 13 bases between them. The CDR3 runs 16 residues. Germline assignment: CDR1 SGHTA and CDR2 FQGNSA.

DNA of the CDR3: TGTGCCAGCAGTTTAGGACTACAGGGTAATGAAAAACTGTTTTTT. Encoded protein: CASSLGLQGNEKLFF. The chain recombines TRBV28 with TRBJ1-4; D is possibly TRBD1 (6 bases). The CDR3 totals 15 residues. Looked up from germline, CDR1 is MDHEN and CDR2 is SYDVKM. V dropped 2 bases and J dropped 4 bases, with 11 bases sitting between them.

Written as DNA, the CDR3 is TGTGCCAGCAGCCCGACAGGGCATAGCAATGAGCAGTTCTTC. This gives the protein CASSPTGHSNEQFF. The chain combines TRBV5-4 with TRBJ2-1; the match to TRBD1 covers 7 bases. V lost 4 bases and J lost 6; bases outside the gene matches: 7. The CDR3 contains 14 residues. Per the germline V gene, CDR1 is SGHNT and CDR2 is YYREEE (reference sequence).

This clonotype was seen more than once but under ten times. V usage is TRBV29-1 and J usage is TRBJ2-5; D gene uncertain. This CDR3 comprises 16 residues. Trimming cost V 0 bases and J 2 bases, with 16 bases left between them. Germline CDR1 is SQVTM and CDR2 is ANQGSEA. CDR3 sequence: CSVEDFSSGFQETQYF. In DNA, the CDR3 is TGCAGCGTTGAAGATTTCAGTTCCGGGTTTCAAGAGACCCAGTACTTC.

The rearrangement uses TRBV28 and TRBJ2-2, with TRBD2 matching 8 bases. V trimming: 11 bases; J trimming: 4 bases; junction bases outside the gene matches: 9. Germline V gene sequence: CDR1 MDHEN, CDR2 SYDVKM. The CDR3 runs 14 residues. The CDR3 coding sequence is TGTGCCGGTTTCTCGGCGGGAGGCACCGGGGAGCTGTTTTTT. Encoded protein: CAGFSAGGTGELFF.

The DNA for the CDR3 is TGTGCCAGCAGTCCTAAGACTAGCGGGAGTAAAAACATTCAGTACTTC. Translation gives CASSPKTSGSKNIQYF. The gene calls are TRBV6-6 and TRBJ2-4, with 12 bases identical to TRBD2. The germline V gene encodes CDR1 MNHNY and CDR2 SVGAGI (reference sequence). Trimming removed 5 bases from V and 4 bases from J; junction bases left unmatched: 6. The CDR3 runs 16 residues.

The chain couples TRBV5-5 to TRBJ2-1; 10 nucleotides align to TRBD1. Losses at the gene ends were 0 bases for V and 6 bases for J; bases not matched to a gene: 6. This CDR3 has 16 residues. CDR1 is SGHKS and CDR2 is YYEKEE in the germline V gene (reference sequence). Here the CDR3 DNA reads TGTGCCAGCAGCTTGGCCGGGACAGGGGAATTCAATGAGCAGTTCTTC. Protein: CASSLAGTGEFNEQFF.